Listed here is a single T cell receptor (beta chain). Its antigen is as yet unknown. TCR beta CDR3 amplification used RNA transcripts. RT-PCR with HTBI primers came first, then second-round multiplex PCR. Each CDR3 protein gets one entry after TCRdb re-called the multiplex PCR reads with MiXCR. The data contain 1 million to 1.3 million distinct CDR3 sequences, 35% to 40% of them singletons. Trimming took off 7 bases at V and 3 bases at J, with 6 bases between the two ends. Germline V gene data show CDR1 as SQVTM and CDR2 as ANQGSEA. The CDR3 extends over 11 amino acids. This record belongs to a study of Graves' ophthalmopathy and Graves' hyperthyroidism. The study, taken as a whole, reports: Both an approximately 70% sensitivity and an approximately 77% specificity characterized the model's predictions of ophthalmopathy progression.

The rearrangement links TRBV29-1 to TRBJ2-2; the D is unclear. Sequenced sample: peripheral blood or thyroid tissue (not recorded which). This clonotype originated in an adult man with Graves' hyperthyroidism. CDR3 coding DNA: TGCAGCGCCGTGGACACCGGGGAGCTGTTTTTT. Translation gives CSAVDTGELFF.